The 20 T cell receptor beta chains given below trace back to one sample, sequenced in a study of OX40 agonist ivuxolimab in advanced cancers. Generated by immunoSEQ multiplex PCR, the TCRdb table keeps only in-frame clones and is missing some. This table has 91,000 or so clones, 86% appearing once. The input for sequencing was CD4+ or CD8+ T cells sorted from blood, taken in a trial of the OX40 agonist ivuxolimab. The origin of the receptors is an adult with an advanced solid tumor such as melanoma, head and neck, liver or kidney cancer.

This clone was detected only a few times. The rearrangement links TRBV11-2 to TRBJ1-2; no clear D gene. Deletions cut 1 base from V and 0 bases from J, with 12 bases between. Germline V gene lookup returns CDR1 SGHAT and CDR2 FQNNGV. The CDR3 is 16 amino acids. In DNA form, the CDR3 reads TGTGCCAGCAGCTTAGCGTCGGGTATCGCTAACTATGGCTACACCTTC. Translation gives CASSLASGIANYGYTF.

The CDR3 here is CASSLGFDSSNYGYTF. The DNA of the CDR3 is TGCGCCAGCAGCTTGGGTTTCGACAGCTCTAACTATGGCTACACCTTC. J is TRBJ1-2 and V is TRBV5-1, with D perhaps TRBD1 (5 bases). CDR1 and CDR2 from the germline V gene are SGHRS and YFSETQ. The CDR3 runs 16 residues. The germline V and J ends were trimmed by 0 bases and 0 bases, with 12 bases remaining between them.

The genes are TRBV5-1 and TRBJ1-2; the D gene is possibly TRBD1 (6 bases). Per germline, CDR1 SGHRS and CDR2 YFSETQ. The CDR3 length is 16 residues. V lost 3 bases and J 1 base, leaving 16 bases between the germline ends. As DNA, the CDR3 is TGCGCCAGCAGCTGGGGGCCTCCACAGGTTAACTATGGCTACACCTTC. Translating gives CASSWGPPQVNYGYTF.

This chain connects TRBV30 to TRBJ1-3, with D possibly TRBD1 on 5 matching bases. Trimming shortened V by 5 bases and J by 1 base, and 9 bases separated the two germline ends. Germline loops: CDR1 GTSNPN, CDR2 SVGIG (reference sequence). CDR3 size: 13 residues. CDR3 sequence: CAWGTASGNTIYF. CDR3 coding DNA: TGTGCCTGGGGGACGGCTTCTGGAAACACCATATATTTT.

The chain combines TRBV4-1 with TRBJ2-5, with D maybe TRBD2 (5 bases). The ends were cut back, 4 bases at V and 2 bases at J, with 11 bases in the middle. The V gene's germline CDR1 is MGHRA and CDR2 YSYEKL. The CDR3 spans 14 residues. In DNA, the CDR3 is TGCGCCAGCAGCCGGATACCGGGACAAGAGACCCAGTACTTC. It encodes CASSRIPGQETQYF.

The V call is TRBV5-1, the J call TRBJ2-7; D is unresolved. The CDR3 contains 14 residues. V lost 4 bases and J lost 1, with 12 bases in between. From germline, CDR1 is SGHRS and CDR2 YFSETQ. Written as DNA, the CDR3 is TGCGCCAGCAGCACGGGCCCTATGTCCTACGAGCAGTACTTC. Amino acid sequence: CASSTGPMSYEQYF.

The rearrangement joins TRBV11-3 to TRBJ2-7; 12 positions match TRBD2. V trimming: 6 bases; J trimming: 0 bases; junction bases outside the gene matches: 9. CDR1 and CDR2 from the germline V gene are SGHNT and YENEEA. This CDR3 is 17 amino acids long. CDR3 DNA: TGTGCCAGCAGACCTGGACTAGCGGGGATAAACTCCTACGAGCAGTACTTC. It encodes CASRPGLAGINSYEQYF.

This sequence joins TRBV30 and TRBJ2-2; the match to TRBD2 covers 11 bases. The V segment lost 2 bases and the J segment 5 bases; nucleotides outside the gene matches: 4. Germline loops: CDR1 GTSNPN, CDR2 SVGIG (reference sequence). The CDR3 has 15 amino acids. The CDR3 DNA follows: TGTGCCTGGAGTACTAGCGGGAGTTTAACCGGGGAGCTGTTTTTT. It specifies CAWSTSGSLTGELFF.

The J gene is TRBJ1-4, the V gene TRBV11-2; TRBD1 aligns across 7 bases. Germline values: CDR1 SGHAT, CDR2 FQNNGV. J lost 7 bases, V lost 1 base, and 3 bases had no gene match. There are 14 residues in the CDR3. CDR3 DNA sequence: TGTGCCAGCAGCTTAGGGCAGGGGGGTGAAAAACTGTTTTTT. It is translated as CASSLGQGGEKLFF.

The V and J genes are TRBV27 and TRBJ2-2; no definite D call. CDR1 is MNHEY, CDR2 SMNVEV, per germline (reference sequence). This CDR3 has 15 amino acids. The V and J ends lost 2 bases and 0 bases respectively, with 7 bases between them. CDR3 coding DNA: TGTGCCAGCAGTTTAAGGCCCACGAACACCGGGGAGCTGTTTTTT. It codes for CASSLRPTNTGELFF.

The chain is built from TRBV4-1 and TRBJ2-1, with 12 nucleotides matching TRBD2. This CDR3 contains 18 residues. V was clipped by 4 bases and J by 0 bases; unmatched bases: 7. Germline assignment: CDR1 MGHRA and CDR2 YSYEKL. CDR3 sequence: CASSPMGLAGDSYNEQFF. The DNA of the CDR3 is TGCGCCAGCAGCCCCATGGGACTAGCGGGCGACTCCTACAATGAGCAGTTCTTC.

This chain joins TRBV30 and TRBJ2-5; the match to TRBD2 covers 7 bases. Germline values: CDR1 GTSNPN, CDR2 SVGIG (reference sequence). The CDR3 consists of 13 residues. Losses at the gene ends were 8 bases for V and 1 base for J; bases not matched to a gene: 7. CDR3 nucleotide sequence: TGTGCCGCCAGTAGCGGGCCCCAAGAGACCCAGTACTTC. Protein product: CAASSGPQETQYF.

The chain uses TRBV2 and TRBJ1-1, with no clear D. The length of the CDR3 is 13 residues. The germline V gene encodes CDR1 SNHLY and CDR2 FYNNEI. Trimming removed 7 bases at V and 0 bases at J, with 9 bases between. CDR3 protein: CASKRTMNTEAFF. The DNA for the CDR3 is TGTGCCAGCAAAAGGACCATGAACACTGAAGCTTTCTTT.

This clone appeared once. Other DNA sequences in this specimen translate into the identical CDR3. The chain couples TRBV5-4 to TRBJ2-5, with TRBD2 matching over 15 bases. The J segment lost 4 bases and the V segment lost 4 bases, leaving 2 bases of the junction unmatched. Germline-derived CDR1 and CDR2 are SGHNT and YYREEE (reference sequence). The CDR3 has 15 residues. The CDR3 bases are TGTGCCAGCAGCCGGGGACTAGCGGGAGGAGAGACCCAGTACTTC. Translating gives CASSRGLAGGETQYF.

CDR3 loop: CASSDRTSYEQYF. In DNA, the CDR3 is TGCGCCAGCAGTGACCGCACTTCCTACGAGCAGTACTTC. The chain is built from TRBV10-1 and TRBJ2-7, with D unclear. The CDR3 is 13 amino acids. The germline V gene has CDR1 WNHNN and CDR2 SYGVQD (reference sequence). Trimming took off 3 bases at V and 1 base at J, with 7 bases between the two ends.

This chain joins TRBV18 and TRBJ2-6, with TRBD1 matching over 10 bases. After removal of 2 bases from V and 3 bases from J, the junction contained 13 bases not matched to a gene. This CDR3 has 20 residues. Germline lookup yields CDR1 KGHSH and CDR2 LQKENI. The CDR3 region has the DNA TGTGCCAGCTCACCAATTACAACTTCCGGGACAGGGGTTGGGGCCAACGTCCTGACTTTC. Amino acid sequence: CASSPITTSGTGVGANVLTF.

The chain is built from TRBV27 and TRBJ1-1; 11 bases are shared with TRBD1. The CDR3 length is 14 residues. With 5 bases clipped from V and 4 bases from J, the junction kept 3 bases outside the gene matches. The germline V gene encodes CDR1 MNHEY and CDR2 SMNVEV (reference sequence). This CDR3 reads CASSPGQGVTEAFF. CDR3 DNA sequence: TGTGCCAGCAGTCCGGGACAGGGGGTCACTGAAGCTTTCTTT.

The J gene is TRBJ1-2, the V gene TRBV6-5; D might be TRBD1 (6 bases). Trimming took off 5 bases at V and 4 bases at J, with 11 bases between the two ends. This CDR3 has 13 amino acids. CDR1 and CDR2 from the germline V gene are MNHEY and SVGAGI. For the CDR3, the DNA is TGTGCCAGCAGTGTCACAGGGACCTATGGCTACACCTTC. Translated: CASSVTGTYGYTF.

The gene calls are TRBV5-1 and TRBJ2-3; D is ambiguous. From germline, CDR1 is SGHRS and CDR2 YFSETQ. V dropped 1 base and J dropped 6 bases, with 9 bases sitting between them. This CDR3 is 13 amino acids long. The CDR3 sequence: CASSLLVSDTQYF. DNA for the CDR3: TGCGCCAGCAGCTTGCTAGTATCGGATACGCAGTATTTT.

The gene calls are TRBV10-3 and TRBJ2-2, with TRBD1 as a possible D gene (6 bases). Trimming removed 10 bases from V and 4 bases from J, with 13 bases in between. CDR1 and CDR2 from the germline V gene are ENHRY and SYGVKD. The length of the CDR3 is 13 residues. The CDR3: CATGQGPTGELFF. In DNA, the CDR3 is TGTGCCACCGGCCAGGGGCCCACCGGGGAGCTGTTTTTT.